This passage covers 29 T cell receptor beta chains from one sample sequenced in a study of Graves' ophthalmopathy and Graves' hyperthyroidism. Transcripts of RNA were the source for amplifying TCR beta CDR3 regions. Investigators did first-round RT-PCR with HTBI primers, then second-round multiplex PCR. MiXCR was run by TCRdb on the multiplex PCR reads, yielding one entry per CDR3 protein. The table shows fewer than 600,000 distinct CDR3 sequences, with 13% to 15% occurring only once. The sample was blood. The receptors originated from a woman aged 30 to 39 with Graves' ophthalmopathy.

This clonotype showed up many times. This chain uses TRBV12-3 or TRBV12-4 with TRBJ1-2, with a possible D match to TRBD1 (5 bases). V was trimmed by 6 bases and J by 4 bases, leaving 9 bases between them. This CDR3 spans 12 amino acids. CDR3 sequence (DNA): TGTGCCAGCAGATGGGGGGGCTATGGCTACACCTTC. It codes for CASRWGGYGYTF.

This clonotype was observed many times. This rearrangement joins TRBV4-1 to TRBJ1-6, with unresolved D. Trimming took off 0 bases at V and 9 bases at J, with 6 bases between the two ends. CDR3 length: 13 residues. The germline gives CDR1 MGHRA, CDR2 YSYEKL. The DNA for the CDR3 is TGCGCCAGCAGCCAAGACCTTATTTCACCCCTCCACTTT. Residues: CASSQDLISPLHF.

The table lists this clonotype with a few counts. This chain connects TRBV6-1 to TRBJ2-2; TRBD1 is a possible D gene (5 bases). The CDR3 sequence is 18 residues long. Trimming removed 2 bases at V and 5 bases at J, with 21 bases between. Germline V lookup: CDR1 MNHNS, CDR2 SASEGT. The CDR3 DNA reads as TGTGCCAGCAGTGAAATGGGGCCAGGGCCCGATTCAACCGGGGAGCTGTTTTTT. Translating it yields CASSEMGPGPDSTGELFF.

This clonotype showed up many times. V gene TRBV27 combines with J gene TRBJ2-6, with 9 positions matching TRBD1. CDR1 is MNHEY, CDR2 SMNVEV, per germline (reference sequence). The CDR3 sequence is 16 residues long. Trimming took 6 bases from V and 4 from J; bases not matched to a gene: 7. In DNA, the CDR3 is TGTGCCAGCAGAAACACAGGGGGCGTAGGGGCCAACGTCCTGACTTTC. Encoded protein: CASRNTGGVGANVLTF.

This clonotype was seen at least ten times. The V and J genes are TRBV5-5 and TRBJ2-7; a possible D gene is TRBD1 (6 bases). The CDR3 sequence is 14 residues long. Germline V gene data show CDR1 as SGHKS and CDR2 as YYEKEE (reference sequence). V lost 1 base to trimming and J lost 7 bases, with 15 bases between them. The CDR3 DNA is TGTGCCAGCAGCTTGAGAACAGGGCGAGGAGAGCAGTACTTC. Encoded protein: CASSLRTGRGEQYF. The variable domain in full, completed from reference TRBV5-5 and TRBJ2-7, reads DAGVTQSPTHLIKTRGQQVTLRCSPISGHKSVSWYQQVLGQGPQFIFQYYEKEERGRGNFPDRFSARQFPNYSSELNVNALLLGDSALYLCASSLRTGRGEQYFGPGTRLTVT.

This clonotype was detected ten times or more. The chain recombines TRBV2 with TRBJ1-1, with D unresolved. Germline assignment: CDR1 SNHLY and CDR2 FYNNEI. The CDR3 runs to 14 residues. Deletions cut 1 base from V and 2 bases from J, with 8 bases between. CDR3 amino acids: CASSEGRLNTEAFF. The CDR3 DNA follows: TGTGCCAGCAGTGAAGGACGGCTTAACACTGAAGCTTTCTTT. Supplemented by reference TRBV2 and TRBJ1-1, the full variable domain reads EPEVTQTPSHQVTQMGQEVILRCVPISNHLYFYWYRQILGQKVEFLVSFYNNEISEKSEIFDDQFSVERPDGSNFTLKIRSTKLEDSAMYFCASSEGRLNTEAFFGQGTRLTVV.

This clonotype was seen many times. The rearrangement joins TRBV6-1 to TRBJ1-1, with a weak D call TRBD1 (5 bases). This CDR3 comprises 13 residues. Trimming took off 6 bases at V and 9 bases at J, with 17 bases between the two ends. The germline V gene encodes CDR1 MNHNS and CDR2 SASEGT. CDR3 DNA sequence: TGTGCCAGCAGGGCCCGGCAGGGAGCCAAAGCTTTCTTT. Amino acids: CASRARQGAKAFF.

The chain has TRBV9 and TRBJ1-3; D is ambiguous. V was clipped by 4 bases and J by 7 bases, with 18 bases between them. The CDR3 spans 15 residues. The germline V gene has CDR1 SGDLS and CDR2 YYNGEE. CDR3 region: CASSPTEGLGNTIYF. As DNA, the CDR3 is TGTGCCAGCAGCCCCACCGAGGGCTTAGGGAACACCATATATTTT.

This clonotype was found many times. V gene TRBV11-2 combines with J gene TRBJ2-2; D might be TRBD2 (5 bases). The ends were cut back, 6 bases at V and 2 bases at J, with 16 bases in the middle. This CDR3 contains 16 residues. Germline values: CDR1 SGHAT, CDR2 FQNNGV. CDR3 sequence (DNA): TGTGCCAGCAGTTCCCTGCGGGCGCCCAACACCGGGGAGCTGTTTTTT. Translating it yields CASSSLRAPNTGELFF.

This clonotype occurred many times. This chain connects TRBV28 to TRBJ2-5; possibly TRBD1 for D (5 bases). The CDR3 totals 13 residues. V lost 4 bases, J lost 10 bases, and 16 bases lay in between. CDR1 MDHEN and CDR2 SYDVKM come from the germline V gene. The CDR3 DNA reads TGTGCCAGCAGTTCGTCCCCGACAGTTTACCAGTACTTC. Translation gives CASSSSPTVYQYF. Looking up the rest from reference TRBV28 and TRBJ2-5 gives the full variable domain: DVKVTQSSRYLVKRTGEKVFLECVQDMDHENMFWYRQDPGLGLRLIYFSYDVKMKEKGDIPEGYSVSREKKERFSLILESASTNQTSMYLCASSSSPTVYQYFGPGTRLLVL.

The chain uses TRBV28 and TRBJ2-7; no firm D call. The V and J ends lost 5 bases and 4 bases respectively, with 12 bases between them. This CDR3 region has 13 residues. The V gene's germline CDR1 is MDHEN and CDR2 SYDVKM. CDR3 loop: CASSPTPRYEQYF. The CDR3 region has the DNA TGTGCCAGCAGTCCAACCCCGAGGTACGAGCAGTACTTC.

This clonotype was recorded at least ten times. The DNA of the CDR3 is TGTGCCAGCAGTTTTCAGGGGGCGAACACTGAAGCTTTCTTT. It encodes CASSFQGANTEAFF. The genes are TRBV12-3 or TRBV12-4 and TRBJ1-1, with 8 bases fitting TRBD1. There are 14 residues in the CDR3. Trimming removed 3 bases from V and 1 base from J; junction bases left unmatched: 1.

Ten or more counts support this clonotype. The gene calls are TRBV20-1 and TRBJ1-1, with 7 bases lining up with TRBD1. The CDR3 has 14 amino acids. The germline CDR1 and CDR2 sequences are DFQATT and SNEGSKA (reference sequence). V lost 5 bases and J lost 5; bases outside the gene matches: 11. This chain's CDR3 is CSAYSTGSSTEAFF. CDR3 nucleotides: TGCAGTGCTTACTCGACAGGGTCGTCGACTGAAGCTTTCTTT.

The chain carries TRBV11-2 and TRBJ1-1, with a tentative D call TRBD1 (6 bases). Trimming left V 4 bases short and J 8 bases short, with 11 bases between. Per germline, CDR1 SGHAT and CDR2 FQNNGV. The CDR3 length is 12 residues. As DNA, the CDR3 is TGTGCCAGCAGCTCGGACAGTGGAGAAGCTTTCTTT. Translation: CASSSDSGEAFF.

This clonotype has a count of ten or more. The chain has TRBV18 and TRBJ2-2, with no clear D. The germline gives CDR1 KGHSH, CDR2 LQKENI. The CDR3 sequence is 15 residues long. Trimming stripped 3 bases from V and 6 bases from J, with 14 bases between. CDR3: CASSPPSSHAGELFF. The CDR3, as DNA: TGTGCCAGCTCACCTCCGTCGTCCCACGCCGGGGAGCTGTTTTTT.

The rearrangement links TRBV19 to TRBJ1-5; D perhaps matches TRBD1 (6 bases). Trimming stripped 4 bases from V and 0 bases from J, with 16 bases between. The length of the CDR3 is 17 residues. Germline CDR1 is LNHDA and CDR2 is SQIVND (reference sequence). The CDR3 loop is CASSTATGWNSNQPQHF. CDR3 nucleotide sequence: TGTGCCAGTAGTACCGCAACAGGGTGGAATAGCAATCAGCCCCAGCATTTT.

V gene TRBV19 combines with J gene TRBJ1-1; a weak D match, TRBD1 (6 bases). The germline gives CDR1 LNHDA, CDR2 SQIVND (reference sequence). The length of the CDR3 is 11 residues. The V end lost 7 bases, the J end lost 6 bases, and 9 bases lay between the germline ends. This chain's CDR3 is CASTGEAEAFF. CDR3 DNA sequence: TGTGCCAGTACAGGGGAAGCTGAAGCTTTCTTT.

This clonotype showed up many times. This chain uses TRBV6-1 with TRBJ2-3, with 9 bases fitting TRBD2. V was clipped by 3 bases and J by 4 bases; unmatched bases: 5. The germline V gene encodes CDR1 MNHNS and CDR2 SASEGT. The CDR3 covers 15 residues. CDR3 loop: CASSETSGGADTQYF. CDR3 DNA: TGTGCCAGCAGTGAGACTAGCGGAGGGGCAGATACGCAGTATTTT.

The sample holds many counts of this clonotype. This chain joins TRBV27 and TRBJ1-5, with 8 nucleotides matching TRBD1. V dropped 8 bases and J dropped 0; count of bases not matched to a gene: 15. Germline V lookup: CDR1 MNHEY, CDR2 SMNVEV (reference sequence). This CDR3 has 18 residues. The CDR3 bases are TGTGCCAGCCGTCCAGACAGGGGAGGCCATTATAGCAATCAGCCCCAGCATTTT. It codes for CASRPDRGGHYSNQPQHF.

This clonotype was counted only a few times. The chain combines TRBV9 with TRBJ1-3; D ambiguous. V was clipped by 0 bases and J by 0 bases, with 4 bases between them. The CDR3 is 14 residues long. In germline, CDR1 is SGDLS, CDR2 YYNGEE. The CDR3 DNA sequence: TGTGCCAGCAGCGTAGCAGTCTCTGGAAACACCATATATTTT. Protein sequence: CASSVAVSGNTIYF.

This clonotype was counted at least ten times. The chain links TRBV2 to TRBJ2-2, with 7 nucleotides matching TRBD2. This CDR3 comprises 14 residues. CDR1 is SNHLY and CDR2 is FYNNEI in the germline V gene. With V trimmed by 7 bases and J by 2 bases, 4 bases remained unmatched. CDR3 nucleotides: TGTGCCAGCAACCGGGAGGAAAACACCGGGGAGCTGTTTTTT. It yields the protein CASNREENTGELFF.

This clonotype was seen many times. The CDR3 bases are TGTGCCAGCAGTTACTCGGATAGGCAGCCCCAGCATTTT. Translating gives CASSYSDRQPQHF. The V gene is TRBV6-2 or TRBV6-3, the J gene TRBJ1-5; no firm D call. The CDR3 sequence is 13 residues long. CDR1 and CDR2 from the germline V gene are MNHEY and SVGEGT. With 0 bases removed from V and 7 bases from J, the gap between germline ends came to 7 bases.

This clonotype was counted many times. This chain links TRBV5-1 with TRBJ1-2, with TRBD1 matching 7 bases. After removal of 4 bases from V and 3 bases from J, the junction contained 6 bases not matched to a gene. The germline V gene encodes CDR1 SGHRS and CDR2 YFSETQ. CDR3 length equals 14 residues. The CDR3 DNA is TGCGCCAGCAGCGCCACCACAGGGGACTATGGCTACACCTTC. Its protein product is CASSATTGDYGYTF.

This clonotype was found many times. CDR3: CASRLGTGGGQPQHF. The CDR3 bases are TGTGCCAGCAGACTAGGGACAGGAGGGGGTCAGCCCCAGCATTTT. This sequence joins TRBV12-3 or TRBV12-4 and TRBJ1-5, with TRBD1 identical over 8 bases. Unmatched junction bases numbered 10, after V lost 6 bases and J lost 6 bases. The CDR3 sequence is 15 residues long.

This clonotype was found many times. This chain connects TRBV12-3 or TRBV12-4 to TRBJ1-5; D gene ambiguous. V was cut by 2 bases and J by 0 bases, with 2 bases left in between. CDR3 length equals 13 residues. The CDR3 DNA follows: TGTGCCAGCAGTTTATCTAGCAATCAGCCCCAGCATTTT. Protein product: CASSLSSNQPQHF.

Ten or more counts support this clonotype. This chain uses TRBV19 with TRBJ1-1; D call uncertain. This CDR3 is built from 13 residues. Germline V gives CDR1 LNHDA, CDR2 SQIVND (reference sequence). V was clipped by 5 bases and J by 4 bases, with 11 bases between them. CDR3 residues: CASSVGSGTEAFF. DNA of the CDR3: TGTGCCAGTAGTGTAGGATCGGGCACTGAAGCTTTCTTT.

There are many counts of this clonotype. The genes are TRBV30 and TRBJ1-5; the D gene is possibly TRBD1 (6 bases). The germline CDR1 and CDR2 sequences are GTSNPN and SVGIG (reference sequence). This CDR3 comprises 14 residues. V dropped 2 bases and J dropped 5 bases, with 13 bases sitting between them. The DNA for the CDR3 is TGTGCCTGGAGTAATGACAGGAGCTATCAGCCCCAGCATTTT. It is translated as CAWSNDRSYQPQHF.

There are many counts of this clonotype. This chain links TRBV6-1 with TRBJ1-6, with 7 bases matching TRBD1. The length of the CDR3 is 16 residues. In germline, CDR1 is MNHNS, CDR2 SASEGT. V dropped 0 bases and J dropped 9; count of bases not matched to a gene: 8. CDR3 region: CASSEAPGQNGSPLHF. In DNA, the CDR3 is TGTGCCAGCAGTGAAGCACCGGGACAGAACGGTTCACCCCTCCACTTT.

This clonotype was seen a few times. CDR3: CASSPRDSPHPYYEQYF. The CDR3 nucleotides read TGTGCCAGCAGCCCACGGGACAGCCCGCATCCCTACTACGAGCAGTACTTC. V usage is TRBV13 and J usage is TRBJ2-7; 7 bases are shared with TRBD1. Looked up from germline, CDR1 is PRHDT and CDR2 is FYEKMQ (reference sequence). Trimming cost V 5 bases and J 3 bases; bases outside gene matches: 16. This CDR3 region has 17 residues.